This T cell receptor (beta chain) derives from a study of T-cell memory formation after mild COVID-19. This clonotype was detected a few times. What it binds is not known. Employing constant-segment primers, 5'RACE generated TCR alpha and TCR beta cDNA libraries bearing sample barcodes and UMIs. TCRdb called the 5' RACE reads again in MiXCR, with one record for every CDR3 protein. Of some 190,000 distinct CDR3 sequences listed, around 17% were seen once; the top ten hold roughly 2.4%. Study-wide findings and caveats: Those CD4+ clones that contracted were mainly in CM and EM (CD8+ ones in EMRA).

Sequencing used PBMCs or a T cell subset sorted from them (not recorded which). The TCR sequence derives from an adult woman who had mild COVID-19 (a few samples of this study predate the infection). Cell type and time point are not known.

The CDR3 is CASSYSAGWGNTEAFF. In DNA form, the CDR3 reads TGTGCCAGCAGTTACTCGGCAGGGTGGGGGAATACTGAAGCTTTCTTT. The chain is built from TRBV6-6 and TRBJ1-1; a weak D match, TRBD1 (5 bases). The CDR3 covers 16 residues. Trimming stripped 0 bases from V and 5 bases from J, with 16 bases between. Germline V gives CDR1 MNHNY, CDR2 SVGAGI (reference sequence).